This T cell receptor beta chain was profiled in a study of identical twins. This CDR3 spans 15 amino acids. Trimming took 3 bases from V and 5 from J; bases not matched to a gene: 9. Germline V gene lookup returns CDR1 MGHRA and CDR2 YSYEKL. From the 5' RACE reads, TCRdb called clonotypes with MiXCR, one entry per CDR3 protein. The table includes under 1 million distinct CDR3 sequences, roughly 12% detected once. These data also formed part of another study, on yellow fever vaccine responses in identical twins.

This chain links TRBV4-1 with TRBJ2-7; 8 bases are shared with TRBD2. The clonotype was recovered from a woman between 18 and 29 years old in good health. Sequences were obtained from PBMCs. The CDR3 bases are TGCGCCAGCAGCCAGAAACCCGGACTAGCTCACGAGCAGTACTTC. This gives the protein CASSQKPGLAHEQYF.